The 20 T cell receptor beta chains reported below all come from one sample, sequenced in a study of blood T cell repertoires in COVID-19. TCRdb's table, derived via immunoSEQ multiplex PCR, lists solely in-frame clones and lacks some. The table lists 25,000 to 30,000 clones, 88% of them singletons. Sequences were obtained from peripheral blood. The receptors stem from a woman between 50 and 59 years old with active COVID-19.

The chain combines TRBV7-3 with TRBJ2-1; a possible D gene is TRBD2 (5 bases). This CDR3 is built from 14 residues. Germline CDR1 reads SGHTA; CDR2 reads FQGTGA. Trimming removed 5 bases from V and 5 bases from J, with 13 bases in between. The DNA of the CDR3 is TGTGCCAGCAGCCAAAACCGGGGAAACAATGAGCAGTTCTTC. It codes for CASSQNRGNNEQFF.

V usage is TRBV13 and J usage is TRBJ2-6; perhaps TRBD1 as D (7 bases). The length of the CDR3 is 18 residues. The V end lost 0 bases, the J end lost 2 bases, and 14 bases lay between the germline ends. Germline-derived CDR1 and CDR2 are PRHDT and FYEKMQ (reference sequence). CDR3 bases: TGTGCCAGCAGCTTAGGGAATTCAGGGGGGCCTGGGGCCAACGTCCTGACTTTC. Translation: CASSLGNSGGPGANVLTF.

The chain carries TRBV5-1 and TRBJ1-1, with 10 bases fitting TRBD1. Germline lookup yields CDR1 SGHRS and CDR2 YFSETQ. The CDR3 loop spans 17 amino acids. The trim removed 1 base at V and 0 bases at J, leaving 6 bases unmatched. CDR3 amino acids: CASSLQPGQGLNTEAFF. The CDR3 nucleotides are TGCGCCAGCAGCTTGCAACCGGGACAGGGGTTGAACACTGAAGCTTTCTTT.

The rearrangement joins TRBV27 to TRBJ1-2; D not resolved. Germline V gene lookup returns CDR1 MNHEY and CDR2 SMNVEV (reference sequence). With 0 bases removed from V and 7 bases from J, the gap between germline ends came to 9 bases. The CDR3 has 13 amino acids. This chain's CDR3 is CASSLSFGGGYTF. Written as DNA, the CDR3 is TGTGCCAGCAGTTTATCGTTCGGTGGTGGCTACACCTTC.

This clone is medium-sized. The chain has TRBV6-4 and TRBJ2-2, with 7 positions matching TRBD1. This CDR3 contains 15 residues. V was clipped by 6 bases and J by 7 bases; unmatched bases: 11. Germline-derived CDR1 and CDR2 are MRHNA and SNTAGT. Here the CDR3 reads CASRRLQGWDGELFF. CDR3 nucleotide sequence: TGTGCCAGCAGGCGGCTACAGGGGTGGGACGGGGAGCTGTTTTTT.

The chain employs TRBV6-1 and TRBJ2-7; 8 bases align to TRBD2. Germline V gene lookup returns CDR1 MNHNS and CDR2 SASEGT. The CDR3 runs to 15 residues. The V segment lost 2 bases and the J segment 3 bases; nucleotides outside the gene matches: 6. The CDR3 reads CASSELEREFYEQYF. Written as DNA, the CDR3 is TGTGCCAGCAGTGAATTGGAGCGGGAGTTCTACGAGCAGTACTTC.

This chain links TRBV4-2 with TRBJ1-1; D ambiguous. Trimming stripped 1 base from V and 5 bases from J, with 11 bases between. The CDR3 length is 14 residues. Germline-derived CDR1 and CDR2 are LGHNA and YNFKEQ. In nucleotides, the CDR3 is TGTGCCAGCAGCCAAGGGACCGGGATTACTGAAGCTTTCTTT. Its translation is CASSQGTGITEAFF.

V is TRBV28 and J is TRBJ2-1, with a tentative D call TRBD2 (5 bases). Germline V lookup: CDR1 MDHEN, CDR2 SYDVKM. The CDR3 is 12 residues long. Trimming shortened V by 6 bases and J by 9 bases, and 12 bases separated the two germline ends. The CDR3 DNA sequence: TGTGCCAGCAGGGATGTAGCGTCTGAGCAGTTCTTC. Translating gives CASRDVASEQFF.

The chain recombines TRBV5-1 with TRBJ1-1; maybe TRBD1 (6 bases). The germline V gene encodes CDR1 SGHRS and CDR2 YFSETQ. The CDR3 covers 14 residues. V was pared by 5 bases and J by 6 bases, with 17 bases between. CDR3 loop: CASRRQALIAEAFF. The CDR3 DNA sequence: TGCGCCAGCAGGAGACAGGCCCTTATAGCTGAAGCTTTCTTT.

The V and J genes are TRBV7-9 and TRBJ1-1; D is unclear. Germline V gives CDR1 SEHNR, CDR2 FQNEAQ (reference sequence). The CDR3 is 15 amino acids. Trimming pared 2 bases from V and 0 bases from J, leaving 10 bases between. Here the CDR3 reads CASSLSGRMNTEAFF. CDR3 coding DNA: TGTGCCAGCAGCTTATCTGGTAGAATGAACACTGAAGCTTTCTTT.

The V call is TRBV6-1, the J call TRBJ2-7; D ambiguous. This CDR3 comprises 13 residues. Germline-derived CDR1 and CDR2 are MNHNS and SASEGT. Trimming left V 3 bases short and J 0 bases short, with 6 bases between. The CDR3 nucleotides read TGTGCCAGCAGTGAGCAGTACTCCTACGAGCAGTACTTC. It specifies CASSEQYSYEQYF.

CDR3 amino acids: CASSKGLPMYNEQFF. The DNA of the CDR3 is TGTGCCAGCAGCAAGGGACTGCCCATGTACAATGAGCAGTTCTTC. The chain is built from TRBV11-2 and TRBJ2-1, with a weak D call TRBD2 (6 bases). Trimming removed 5 bases from V and 4 bases from J, with 15 bases in between. The CDR3 is made up of 15 amino acids. CDR1 and CDR2 from the germline V gene are SGHAT and FQNNGV.

CDR3 bases: TGCGCCAGCAGCTCCAAGCGGGAGACGGGTGAGACCCAGTACTTC. This sequence encodes CASSSKRETGETQYF. J is TRBJ2-5 and V is TRBV5-1; 8 bases line up with TRBD2. The germline V gene encodes CDR1 SGHRS and CDR2 YFSETQ. This CDR3 has 15 residues. V trimming: 3 bases; J trimming: 5 bases; junction bases outside the gene matches: 9.

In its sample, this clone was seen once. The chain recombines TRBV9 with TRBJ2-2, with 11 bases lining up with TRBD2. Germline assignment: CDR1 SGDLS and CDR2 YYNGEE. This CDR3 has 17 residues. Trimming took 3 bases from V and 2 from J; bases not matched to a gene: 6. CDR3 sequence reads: CASSAIAGGPNTGELFF. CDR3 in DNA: TGTGCCAGCAGCGCGATAGCGGGAGGGCCTAACACCGGGGAGCTGTTTTTT.

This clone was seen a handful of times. This chain's CDR3 is CASSLGASRVGSAFF. Here the CDR3 DNA reads TGTGCCAGCAGTTTGGGGGCGTCCAGGGTTGGATCGGCTTTCTTT. The genes are TRBV6-5 and TRBJ1-1, with a tentative D call TRBD1 (6 bases). Germline V gene lookup returns CDR1 MNHEY and CDR2 SVGAGI. Trimming left V 4 bases short and J 11 bases short, with 23 bases between. The CDR3 loop spans 15 amino acids.

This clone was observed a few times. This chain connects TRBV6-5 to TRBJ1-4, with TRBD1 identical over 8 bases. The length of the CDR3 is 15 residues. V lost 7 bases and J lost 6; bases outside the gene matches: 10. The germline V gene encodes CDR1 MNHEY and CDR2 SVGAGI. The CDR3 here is CASTRLRGPDEKLFF. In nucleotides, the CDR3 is TGTGCCAGCACGAGACTCAGGGGGCCGGATGAAAAACTGTTTTTT.

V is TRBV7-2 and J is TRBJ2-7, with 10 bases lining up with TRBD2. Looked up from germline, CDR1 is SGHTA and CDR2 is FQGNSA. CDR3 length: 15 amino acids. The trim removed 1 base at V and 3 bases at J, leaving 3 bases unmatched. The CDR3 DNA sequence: TGTGCCAGCAGCTTAGAATCTAGCGGGAGCTACGAGCAGTACTTC. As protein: CASSLESSGSYEQYF.

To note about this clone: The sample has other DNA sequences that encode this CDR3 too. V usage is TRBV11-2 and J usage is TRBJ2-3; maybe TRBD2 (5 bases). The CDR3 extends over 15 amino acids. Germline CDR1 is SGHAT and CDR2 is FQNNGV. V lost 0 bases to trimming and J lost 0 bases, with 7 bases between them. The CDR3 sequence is CASSLEGGSTDTQYF. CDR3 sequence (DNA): TGTGCCAGCAGCTTAGAGGGCGGGAGCACAGATACGCAGTATTTT.

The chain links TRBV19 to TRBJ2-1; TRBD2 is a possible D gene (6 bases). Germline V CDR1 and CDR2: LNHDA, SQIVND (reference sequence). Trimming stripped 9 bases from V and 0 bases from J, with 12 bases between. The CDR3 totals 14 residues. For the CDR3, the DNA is TGTGCCAGCACGGACGGGAGCTCCTACAATGAGCAGTTCTTC. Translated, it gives CASTDGSSYNEQFF.

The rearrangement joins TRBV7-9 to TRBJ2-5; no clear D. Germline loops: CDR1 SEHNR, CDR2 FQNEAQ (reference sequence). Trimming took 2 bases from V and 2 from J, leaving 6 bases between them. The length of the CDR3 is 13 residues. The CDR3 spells CASSLQTQETQYF. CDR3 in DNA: TGTGCCAGCAGCTTACAGACACAAGAGACCCAGTACTTC.